The text below deals with one T cell receptor beta chain. The data originate from a study of T cell repertoires in cytomegalovirus infection. Study information: It can be stated that public TCR beta signatures indicated CMV infection as well as a matching HLA type.

TCRdb processed the reads anew with MiXCR; each CDR3 protein has one entry. The table shows approximately 260,000 distinct CDR3 sequences, with over 15% occurring only once. The CDR3 totals 16 residues. Germline V gives CDR1 MNHEY, CDR2 SVGAGI. The V gene end was trimmed by 0 bases and the J gene end by 7 bases; junction bases not matched to a gene: 3. V and J are TRBV6-5 and TRBJ2-1; TRBD2 aligns across 13 bases. This receptor was taken from a human donor in good health (CMV status not recorded). Some clones in this sample may be carry-over from other donors' samples. The sample consisted of CD8+ T cells from PBMCs. This CDR3 reads CASSYSTSGGQNEQFF. Written as DNA, the CDR3 is TGTGCCAGCAGTTACTCGACTAGCGGGGGGCAAAATGAGCAGTTCTTC.